The 18 T cell receptor beta chains below all came from one sample that was sequenced in a study of radiotherapy plus CTLA-4 blockade in lung cancer. Sequencing used immunoSEQ multiplex PCR; TCRdb keeps in-frame clones, though not all of them. Among about 62,000 clones listed, 70% to 80% were seen once. This material consisted of peripheral blood, taken from a patient treated with radiotherapy plus ipilimumab. These receptors originate from a human donor with non-small cell lung cancer who had a complete response to radiotherapy plus ipilimumab.

V gene TRBV19 combines with J gene TRBJ2-1, with 7 nucleotides matching TRBD2. Germline CDR1 reads LNHDA; CDR2 reads SQIVND (reference sequence). J gave up 5 bases and V 9 bases, and 13 bases lay outside the gene matches. The CDR3 extends over 15 amino acids. CDR3 sequence: CASREEAGRNNEQFF. Written as DNA, the CDR3 is TGTGCCAGCAGAGAAGAAGCGGGGAGAAACAATGAGCAGTTCTTC.

Comments on this clone: A read error may produce the germline difference seen at one junction end. V and J are TRBV4-3 and TRBJ2-1; the D gene is possibly TRBD2 (7 bases). The CDR3 spans 17 residues. Germline-derived CDR1 and CDR2 are LGHNA and YSLEER. CDR3 loop: CASTQYWGGIGSNEQFF. The CDR3 DNA sequence: TGCGCCAGCACCCAATATTGGGGGGGCATAGGTAGCAATGAGCAGTTCTTC.

The chain couples TRBV6-6 to TRBJ2-3; TRBD1 aligns across 8 bases. Germline V gene data show CDR1 as MNHNY and CDR2 as SVGAGI (reference sequence). There are 16 residues in the CDR3. With V trimmed by 6 bases and J by 5 bases, 13 bases remained unmatched. The CDR3 spells CASSLPGTGVQDTQYF. CDR3 coding DNA: TGTGCCAGCAGCCTACCCGGGACAGGCGTGCAAGATACGCAGTATTTT.

The rearrangement links TRBV10-1 to TRBJ2-1; 13 nucleotides align to TRBD2. Per the germline V gene, CDR1 is WNHNN and CDR2 is SYGVQD (reference sequence). With 0 bases clipped from V and 4 bases from J, the junction kept 3 bases outside the gene matches. The CDR3 has 17 residues. The CDR3, as DNA: TGCGCCAGCAGTGAGTCGGGACTAGCGGGGACATACAATGAGCAGTTCTTC. As protein: CASSESGLAGTYNEQFF.

The chain employs TRBV7-3 and TRBJ2-3, with 8 nucleotides matching TRBD2. The CDR3 loop spans 14 amino acids. V shed 3 bases and J 5 bases; nucleotides not matched to a gene: 4. The germline V gene has CDR1 SGHTA and CDR2 FQGTGA. The CDR3 DNA follows: TGTGCCAGCAGCTTGGATCTAGCGGGAGATACGCAGTATTTT. It encodes CASSLDLAGDTQYF. The whole variable domain, filled in from reference TRBV7-3 and TRBJ2-3, reads GAGVSQTPSNKVTEKGKYVELRCDPISGHTALYWYRQSLGQGPEFLIYFQGTGAADDSGLPNDRFFAVRPEGSVSTLKIQRTERGDSAVYLCASSLDLAGDTQYFGPGTRLTVL.

A few counts support this clone. The gene calls are TRBV6-1 and TRBJ2-7; TRBD1 agrees at 7 bases. With 6 bases clipped from V and 1 base from J, the junction kept 9 bases outside the gene matches. Per the germline V gene, CDR1 is MNHNS and CDR2 is SASEGT. The CDR3 has 15 amino acids. The CDR3 DNA follows: TGTGCCAGCAGCAGAGGGGGACAGTCTTCCTACGAGCAGTACTTC. Translated: CASSRGGQSSYEQYF.

This clone showed up just a few times. This chain uses TRBV14 with TRBJ2-2; the D is unclear. This CDR3 is built from 16 residues. Trimming took off 5 bases at V and 4 bases at J, with 17 bases between the two ends. Germline CDR1 is SGHDN and CDR2 is FVKESK. The CDR3 protein is CASSTLTLRGTGELFF. The DNA for the CDR3 is TGTGCCAGCAGCACTCTTACTCTTCGTGGCACCGGGGAGCTGTTTTTT. The full variable domain, with the rest looked up from reference TRBV14 and TRBJ2-2, is EAGVTQFPSHSVIEKGQTVTLRCDPISGHDNLYWYRRVMGKEIKFLLHFVKESKQDESGMPNNRFLAERTGGTYSTLKVQPAELEDSGVYFCASSTLTLRGTGELFFGEGSRLTVL.

This rearrangement joins TRBV6-1 to TRBJ1-2, with a possible D match to TRBD1 (6 bases). The CDR3 loop spans 12 amino acids. V was trimmed by 6 bases and J by 4 bases, leaving 9 bases between them. Germline V gene data show CDR1 as MNHNS and CDR2 as SASEGT. This CDR3 is CASRRTAYGYTF. In DNA form, the CDR3 reads TGTGCCAGCAGAAGGACAGCCTATGGCTACACCTTC.

The CDR3 bases are TGCGCCAGCAGCTCCTTACGACAGGGCGGGGGCTACACCTTC. This gives the protein CASSSLRQGGGYTF. The rearrangement joins TRBV5-1 to TRBJ1-2, with 7 positions matching TRBD1. V was pared by 3 bases and J by 8 bases, with 10 bases of the junction left unmatched. Germline V lookup: CDR1 SGHRS, CDR2 YFSETQ. CDR3 length: 14 residues.

The CDR3 here is CASSAGGTSGRETQYF. The CDR3 DNA follows: TGTGCCAGCAGCGCAGGGGGGACTAGCGGGAGGGAGACCCAGTACTTC. The chain is built from TRBV9 and TRBJ2-5; 15 bases line up with TRBD2. Germline V lookup: CDR1 SGDLS, CDR2 YYNGEE. Germline trimming cut 3 bases from V and 5 bases from J; bases unmatched to any gene: 5. The CDR3 sequence is 16 residues long.

The chain has TRBV27 and TRBJ2-6; 8 bases fit TRBD1. The CDR3 is made up of 19 amino acids. With 3 bases clipped from V and 4 bases from J, the junction kept 14 bases outside the gene matches. Germline-derived CDR1 and CDR2 are MNHEY and SMNVEV (reference sequence). The chain's CDR3 is CASSFLQGASLSGANVLTF. CDR3 DNA sequence: TGTGCCAGCAGTTTCCTTCAGGGGGCCTCTCTCTCCGGGGCCAACGTCCTGACTTTC.

This sequence joins TRBV29-1 and TRBJ1-2, with TRBD1 matching over 9 bases. The CDR3 runs 14 residues. The trim removed 3 bases at V and 3 bases at J, leaving 5 bases unmatched. The germline gives CDR1 SQVTM, CDR2 ANQGSEA. The CDR3 here is CSVDGQGIYYGYTF. In DNA, the CDR3 is TGCAGCGTTGACGGACAGGGGATTTACTATGGCTACACCTTC.

J is TRBJ2-7 and V is TRBV6-1; a possible D gene is TRBD2 (5 bases). V was clipped by 8 bases and J by 0 bases, with 8 bases between them. CDR1 and CDR2 (germline): MNHNS, SASEGT. The length of the CDR3 is 12 residues. The CDR3 DNA follows: TGTGCCAGCGAGGGCAACTCCTACGAGCAGTACTTC. Encoded protein: CASEGNSYEQYF.

This clone was counted a few times. The CDR3 nucleotides read TGCGCCAGCAGTGGGTGGGGGCCTGGAAACACCATATATTTT. This sequence encodes CASSGWGPGNTIYF. This chain joins TRBV10-2 and TRBJ1-3, with D maybe TRBD1 (6 bases). V lost 4 bases, J lost 2 bases, and 9 bases lay in between. CDR3 size: 14 residues. Germline V CDR1 and CDR2: WSHSY, SAAADI.

The chain joins TRBV19 to TRBJ2-1; 12 nucleotides align to TRBD2. V dropped 4 bases and J dropped 8; count of bases not matched to a gene: 3. From germline, CDR1 is LNHDA and CDR2 SQIVND (reference sequence). This CDR3 comprises 14 residues. The CDR3: CASSRTSGAHEQFF. In nucleotides, the CDR3 is TGTGCCAGTAGTAGGACTAGCGGGGCCCATGAGCAGTTCTTC.

This clone was detected a few times. V gene TRBV10-3 combines with J gene TRBJ1-1; 7 bases map to TRBD1. The germline gives CDR1 ENHRY, CDR2 SYGVKD. Trimming cost V 2 bases and J 2 bases; bases outside gene matches: 5. This CDR3 region has 15 residues. The CDR3 sequence: CAISEARQGNTEAFF. The CDR3 nucleotides read TGTGCCATCAGTGAGGCGAGACAGGGAAACACTGAAGCTTTCTTT.

About this clone itself: Other DNA sequences of this sample code for an identical CDR3. The chain is built from TRBV7-9 and TRBJ2-5, with 12 bases matching TRBD1. The length of the CDR3 is 16 residues. Germline CDR1 is SEHNR and CDR2 is FQNEAQ (reference sequence). J lost 1 base, V lost 3 bases, and 3 bases had no gene match. The DNA of the CDR3 is TGTGCCAGCAGCTTGGGGGACAGGGGGCTCCAAGAGACCCAGTACTTC. Its translation is CASSLGDRGLQETQYF.

The chain combines TRBV15 with TRBJ2-6, with 8 bases that match TRBD1. The CDR3 is 17 amino acids. The germline V gene has CDR1 LNHNV and CDR2 YYDKDF (reference sequence). Germline trimming cut 3 bases from V and 2 bases from J; bases unmatched to any gene: 6. CDR3 DNA sequence: TGTGCCACCAGCAGGCAGGGGGCGTTCGCTGGGGCCAACGTCCTGACTTTC. This translates into CATSRQGAFAGANVLTF.